This T cell receptor (beta chain) was profiled in a study of CD8+ T cells in alopecia areata. Details on this clone: Its antigen remains unknown.

Germline-derived CDR1 and CDR2 are GTSNPN and SVGIG (reference sequence). V was shortened by 4 bases and J by 4 bases, with 11 bases between the two germline ends. The CDR3 loop spans 12 amino acids. Notes on the study in general: Alopecia totalis/universalis scalp especially showed more expanded CD8+ clones than normal scalp.

Punch biopsies of lesional scalp, plus peripheral blood, were taken from alopecia areata patients. Sequencing templates came from extracted RNA that was reverse transcribed into cDNA. Profiled with immunoSEQ multiplex PCR; TCRdb holds only in-frame clones, not every one. The data contain about 130,000 clones, more than 40% of them singletons. The sequence came from a human donor with alopecia areata. The chain recombines TRBV30 with TRBJ2-7; D unclear. Sequencing was performed on CD8+ T cells sorted from blood, taken at week 0. CDR3 in DNA: TGTGCCTGGAAAGGTCTGCGGTACGAGCAGTACTTC. Amino acids: CAWKGLRYEQYF.